Presented here are 10 T cell receptor beta chains from one specimen sequenced in a study of Graves' ophthalmopathy and Graves' hyperthyroidism (dated by TCRdb to between 2018 and 2020). TCRdb lists the instrument as Illumina HiSeq 2000. TCR beta CDR3 regions were amplified from RNA transcripts for repertoire sequencing. The first round was an RT-PCR using HTBI primers with the Qiagen OneStep RT-PCR kit, and this first round was followed by a second-round multiplex PCR, then size selection and purification. TCRdb applied fastp at Q25 and MiXCR to the public reads, then kept only in-frame beta chains. Identical CDR3 protein sequences are pooled into one entry, listed with their most common genes and DNA. This sample has roughly 1.1 million distinct CDR3 sequences in its table, and approximately 35% of those were observed once. Jointly, the top ten make up around 10% of the sample. Input material: peripheral blood or thyroid tissue (not recorded which). These TCRs come from an adult man with Graves' hyperthyroidism.

Ten or more counts support this clonotype. J is TRBJ1-5 and V is TRBV7-9, with D perhaps matching TRBD1 (5 bases). The CDR3 contains 15 residues. Trimming cost V 2 bases and J 6 bases, with 14 bases left between them. Germline V gene data show CDR1 as SEHNR and CDR2 as FQNEAQ (reference sequence). CDR3 in DNA: TGTGCCAGCAGCTTATCGGAGGGGCTCGGTCAGCCCCAGCATTTT. This codes for CASSLSEGLGQPQHF.

In its sample, this clonotype was seen a few times. The V and J genes are TRBV4-2 and TRBJ1-4, with D maybe TRBD1 (5 bases). CDR3 length: 16 amino acids. Germline V gene data show CDR1 as LGHNA and CDR2 as YNFKEQ. V lost 1 base to trimming and J lost 8 bases, with 17 bases between them. The CDR3 nucleotides are TGTGCCAGCAGCCAAGTTGATATCCAGGGTCAAGAAAAACTGTTTTTT. This encodes CASSQVDIQGQEKLFF.

This clonotype was counted between two and nine times. The V call is TRBV10-2, the J call TRBJ2-3; the match to TRBD2 covers 8 bases. The CDR3 spans 15 residues. V shed 2 bases, J shed 2 bases, and the junction held 3 bases outside the gene matches. Germline V gives CDR1 WSHSY, CDR2 SAAADI. In DNA, the CDR3 is TGCGCCAGCAGTGAGGCTAGCGGGTTCACAGATACGCAGTATTTT. Residues: CASSEASGFTDTQYF.

This clonotype occurred once. The chain combines TRBV6-5 with TRBJ1-3; a possible D gene is TRBD1 (5 bases). The CDR3 extends over 14 amino acids. V was cut by 6 bases and J by 4 bases, with 13 bases left in between. The germline gives CDR1 MNHEY, CDR2 SVGAGI. CDR3 amino acids: CASRNQGEGNTIYF. Here the CDR3 DNA reads TGTGCCAGCAGGAACCAGGGTGAGGGAAACACCATATATTTT.

This clonotype was observed a handful of times. V usage is TRBV7-2 and J usage is TRBJ2-7; 9 positions match TRBD1. The trim removed 5 bases at V and 3 bases at J, leaving 23 bases unmatched. Germline V gene sequence: CDR1 SGHTA, CDR2 FQGNSA. CDR3 length equals 20 residues. CDR3 coding DNA: TGTGCCAGCAGCCCGCGCAAGCCCCGAACTCCGGGACAGGGTGGCTACGAGCAGTACTTC. Its translation: CASSPRKPRTPGQGGYEQYF.

The chain recombines TRBV7-9 with TRBJ2-2, with TRBD1 matching over 9 bases. The CDR3 runs 16 residues. Trimming took 3 bases from V and 6 from J; bases not matched to a gene: 8. In germline, CDR1 is SEHNR, CDR2 FQNEAQ (reference sequence). The CDR3 DNA is TGTGCCAGCAGCTTCCATGGACAGGGGACGTCCGGGGAGCTGTTTTTT. This translates into CASSFHGQGTSGELFF. Together with reference TRBV7-9 and TRBJ2-2, the CDR3 gives the full variable domain: DTGVSQNPRHKITKRGQNVTFRCDPISEHNRLYWYRQTLGQGPEFLTYFQNEAQLEKSRLLSDRFSAERPKGSFSTLEIQRTEQGDSAMYLCASSFHGQGTSGELFFGEGSRLTVL.

This clonotype has only a few counts. This chain links TRBV7-8 with TRBJ1-5; D is possibly TRBD1 (5 bases). V was trimmed by 4 bases and J by 5 bases, leaving 15 bases between them. The germline V gene has CDR1 SGHVS and CDR2 FQNEAQ. The length of the CDR3 is 15 residues. The CDR3 nucleotides read TGTGCCAGCAGCTCCCGACCCAGGGAAGATCAGCCCCAGCATTTT. This translates into CASSSRPREDQPQHF.

This clonotype was detected only once. This may stem from a read error, because a much larger clone lies one nucleotide away. J is TRBJ1-6 and V is TRBV10-3; D possibly corresponds to TRBD1 (5 bases). Between the trimmed V and J ends, which lost 6 bases and 7 bases, there was a span of 16 bases. The germline V gene has CDR1 ENHRY and CDR2 SYGVKD. CDR3 length: 15 residues. In DNA, the CDR3 is TGTGCCATCAGGCCACCGGGGGGTTGGAATTCACCCCTCCACTTT. The encoded protein is CAIRPPGGWNSPLHF.

This clonotype occurred a few times. The CDR3: CSASGRAHSYEQYF. The CDR3 nucleotides are TGCAGTGCTAGCGGGAGGGCCCACTCCTACGAGCAGTACTTC. The V and J genes are TRBV20-1 and TRBJ2-7; 8 bases align to TRBD2. This CDR3 region has 14 residues. The ends lost 3 bases at V and 0 bases at J; junction bases unmatched: 4. Germline V gene lookup returns CDR1 DFQATT and CDR2 SNEGSKA (reference sequence).

There are a few counts of this clonotype. The chain combines TRBV12-3 or TRBV12-4 with TRBJ1-1; D perhaps matches TRBD1 (5 bases). CDR3 length: 13 amino acids. V lost 7 bases, J lost 7 bases, and 16 bases lay in between. The CDR3 here is CASKNPVQGEAFF. The CDR3 nucleotides are TGTGCCAGCAAAAACCCAGTCCAGGGTGAAGCTTTCTTT.